The 9 T cell receptor beta chains given below trace back to one sample, sequenced in a study of neurological immune-mediated disorders. TCRdb redid the calling of the 5' RACE reads with MiXCR, one entry per CDR3 protein. The table records some 83,000 distinct CDR3 sequences, 2% to 3% of them present only once. The specimen was PBMCs. These TCRs come from a woman in her thirties with multiple sclerosis.

This clonotype has a count of ten or more. The V and J genes are TRBV11-2 and TRBJ2-7, with 10 bases aligning to TRBD1. V trimming: 5 bases; J trimming: 9 bases; junction bases outside the gene matches: 13. In germline, CDR1 is SGHAT, CDR2 FQNNGV. The CDR3 is 15 amino acids. Here the CDR3 reads CASSTRQTGGLGQYF. CDR3 in DNA: TGTGCCAGCAGCACCCGACAGACAGGGGGCTTGGGGCAGTACTTC.

Ten or more counts support this clonotype. The chain joins TRBV2 to TRBJ2-2; D assignment may be TRBD1 or TRBD2 (6 bases each). This CDR3 is 17 amino acids long. Trimming left V 6 bases short and J 5 bases short, with 22 bases between. CDR1 is SNHLY, CDR2 FYNNEI, per germline. The CDR3 loop reads CASSVRGQRVLTGELFF. The CDR3 coding sequence is TGTGCCAGCAGCGTCAGAGGACAGCGGGTCTTGACCGGGGAGCTGTTTTTT.

This clonotype was seen many times. The chain is built from TRBV7-6 and TRBJ2-1, with a tentative D call TRBD1 (5 bases). Looked up from germline, CDR1 is SGHVS and CDR2 is FNYEAQ. V was cut by 0 bases and J by 6 bases, with 15 bases left in between. The CDR3 covers 16 residues. The CDR3 reads CASSLAGRPRVNEQFF. The CDR3 DNA sequence: TGTGCCAGCAGCTTAGCAGGACGGCCCAGGGTCAATGAGCAGTTCTTC.

This clonotype occurred many times. J is TRBJ1-2 and V is TRBV20-1; perhaps TRBD1 as D (6 bases). The CDR3 runs to 12 residues. The germline V gene has CDR1 DFQATT and CDR2 SNEGSKA (reference sequence). V was clipped by 6 bases and J by 2 bases, with 10 bases between them. This CDR3 reads CSAGDTNYGYTF. The CDR3 DNA is TGCAGTGCCGGGGACACCAACTATGGCTACACCTTC.

This clonotype was counted ten times or more. The chain links TRBV20-1 to TRBJ2-1; 11 positions match TRBD2. The length of the CDR3 is 16 residues. In germline, CDR1 is DFQATT, CDR2 SNEGSKA (reference sequence). After removal of 6 bases from V and 2 bases from J, the junction contained 9 bases not matched to a gene. CDR3 in amino acids: CSALPPGLAAYNEQFF. CDR3 nucleotide sequence: TGCAGTGCCCTCCCCCCGGGACTAGCGGCCTACAATGAGCAGTTCTTC.

This clonotype is medium-sized (0.01 to 0.1%) by share. In nucleotides, the CDR3 is TGTGCCAGCAGCCGCTCGGTAGGGCAGGGGGGAGAGACCCAGTACTTC. Amino acid sequence: CASSRSVGQGGETQYF. V gene TRBV7-8 combines with J gene TRBJ2-5; a weak D match, TRBD1 (7 bases). Trimming removed 5 bases from V and 4 bases from J, with 20 bases in between. Germline V gene lookup returns CDR1 SGHVS and CDR2 FQNEAQ. The CDR3 loop spans 16 amino acids.

This clonotype was seen many times. V gene TRBV29-1 combines with J gene TRBJ2-1, with 10 positions matching TRBD2. CDR1 and CDR2 (germline): SQVTM, ANQGSEA. The CDR3 extends over 15 amino acids. After removal of 2 bases from V and 4 bases from J, the junction contained 5 bases not matched to a gene. The CDR3 loop reads CSVELGLAAYNEQFF. The CDR3 DNA reads as TGCAGCGTTGAACTTGGACTAGCGGCTTACAATGAGCAGTTCTTC.

This clonotype came up many times. The rearrangement links TRBV11-2 to TRBJ2-7, with D possibly matching TRBD1 (6 bases). This CDR3 contains 15 residues. CDR1 is SGHAT and CDR2 is FQNNGV in the germline V gene. V lost 6 bases, J lost 0 bases, and 15 bases lay in between. CDR3 DNA sequence: TGTGCCAGCAGGACATACAGGGTACACTCCTACGAGCAGTACTTC. Protein product: CASRTYRVHSYEQYF.

This clonotype was recorded many times. The chain carries TRBV7-9 and TRBJ1-2; a weak D match, TRBD1 (6 bases). CDR3 size: 15 residues. Germline lookup yields CDR1 SEHNR and CDR2 FQNEAQ (reference sequence). Trimming pared 1 base from V and 6 bases from J, leaving 15 bases between. DNA of the CDR3: TGTGCCAGCAGCTTAGGTTTTGCAGGGGTCAATGGCTACACCTTC. Translating it yields CASSLGFAGVNGYTF. Together with reference TRBV7-9 and TRBJ1-2, the CDR3 gives the full variable domain: DTGVSQNPRHKITKRGQNVTFRCDPISEHNRLYWYRQTLGQGPEFLTYFQNEAQLEKSRLLSDRFSAERPKGSFSTLEIQRTEQGDSAMYLCASSLGFAGVNGYTFGSGTRLTVV.